This entry lists 22 T cell receptor beta chains sequenced from one sample in a study of cytomegalovirus exposure and HLA in healthy donors. Profiling relied on immunoSEQ multiplex PCR, and the TCRdb table lists in-frame clones only, not all of them. The table lists about 95,000 clones, roughly 85% of them singletons, with about 20% in the top ten. The sample taken for sequencing was PBMCs. The receptor set was obtained from a man between 18 and 35 years old in good health and CMV-seropositive.

Remarks on this clone: A junction end diverges from the germline sequence, so it may reflect a read error. The chain joins TRBV10-3 to TRBJ2-3, with 13 bases aligning to TRBD2. The CDR3 runs 16 residues. Germline CDR1 and CDR2: ENHRY and SYGVKD. CDR3 amino acids: CASSPRLAGGPDTQYF. The CDR3 DNA sequence: TGTGCCAGCAGTCCGCGACTAGCGGGAGGACCTGATACGCAGTATTTT.

The chain couples TRBV21-1 to TRBJ2-7; the table's D call, TRBD2, was not checked against the DNA. TRBV21-1 is designated a pseudogene. There are 17 residues in the CDR3. DNA for the CDR3: TGTGCCAGCAGCAAAGGTTCCGGGAGGGCCAAAACCTACGAGCAGTACTTC. Residues: CASSKGSGRAKTYEQYF.

V usage is TRBV29-1 and J usage is TRBJ1-2, with 7 bases lining up with TRBD1. This CDR3 has 13 amino acids. V trimming: 4 bases; J trimming: 8 bases; junction bases outside the gene matches: 10. The V gene's germline CDR1 is SQVTM and CDR2 ANQGSEA. The CDR3 DNA reads TGCAGCGTTGGGGATGACAGGGCTTGGGGCTACACCTTC. It codes for CSVGDDRAWGYTF.

The J gene is TRBJ2-1, the V gene TRBV28; tentatively, D is TRBD2 (6 bases). Germline loops: CDR1 MDHEN, CDR2 SYDVKM. CDR3 size: 13 residues. V dropped 9 bases and J dropped 10 bases, with 19 bases sitting between them. The CDR3 DNA reads TGTGCCAGTCGGTCAGGATCCGCGGGAGAGCAGTTCTTC. This codes for CASRSGSAGEQFF.

The rearrangement joins TRBV7-9 to TRBJ2-1; TRBD2 aligns across 8 bases. The ends lost 0 bases at V and 7 bases at J; junction bases unmatched: 2. In germline, CDR1 is SEHNR, CDR2 FQNEAQ (reference sequence). The CDR3 consists of 14 residues. The CDR3 is CASSLARGGNEQFF. The CDR3 DNA reads as TGTGCCAGCAGCTTAGCCCGGGGGGGGAATGAGCAGTTCTTC.

The CDR3 is CASSSWTGGDTGELFF. The CDR3 bases are TGTGCCAGCAGTTCTTGGACAGGGGGCGACACCGGGGAGCTGTTTTTT. The chain links TRBV6-5 to TRBJ2-2, with 11 nucleotides matching TRBD1. Trimming removed 4 bases from V and 3 bases from J; junction bases left unmatched: 4. Germline values: CDR1 MNHEY, CDR2 SVGAGI. The CDR3 length is 16 residues.

This chain connects TRBV11-3 to TRBJ2-1, with TRBD2 matching 10 bases. Unmatched junction bases numbered 7, after V lost 1 base and J lost 1 base. The CDR3 runs 18 residues. Germline CDR1 and CDR2: SGHNT and YENEEA. This CDR3 reads CASSLASGRARSYNEQFF. CDR3 nucleotides: TGTGCCAGCAGCTTAGCCAGCGGGAGGGCCAGGTCCTACAATGAGCAGTTCTTC.

The chain recombines TRBV7-9 with TRBJ1-4, with 9 nucleotides matching TRBD1. This CDR3 region has 16 residues. V shed 8 bases and J 8 bases; nucleotides not matched to a gene: 15. From germline, CDR1 is SEHNR and CDR2 FQNEAQ (reference sequence). As DNA, the CDR3 is TGTGCCAGCGTTCCGGGACAGGGAGGATTTTACGAAAAACTGTTTTTT. Translated: CASVPGQGGFYEKLFF.

V gene TRBV28 combines with J gene TRBJ2-2; D unresolved. The CDR3 sequence is 13 residues long. V gave up 2 bases and J gave up 5 bases, with 6 bases separating them. Germline lookup yields CDR1 MDHEN and CDR2 SYDVKM. CDR3 coding DNA: TGTGCCAGCAGTTTAGTAGAGACCGGGGAGCTGTTTTTT. Translating it yields CASSLVETGELFF.

Comments on this clone: A much larger clone is a single base away; this may be a read error. This chain joins TRBV14 and TRBJ2-2; D remains ambiguous. From germline, CDR1 is SGHDN and CDR2 FVKESK. The V end was cut by 2 bases, the J end by 1 base, with 2 bases between. The CDR3 length is 13 residues. The CDR3 is CASSQQNTGELFF. In nucleotides, the CDR3 is TGTGCCAGCAGCCAACAGAACACCGGGGAGCTGTTTTTT.

In its sample, this clone was seen a few times. The chain carries TRBV28 and TRBJ1-2; D might be TRBD1 (5 bases). In germline, CDR1 is MDHEN, CDR2 SYDVKM. V dropped 4 bases and J dropped 3 bases, with 15 bases sitting between them. The CDR3 spans 15 residues. The CDR3 loop reads CASSSTGDEDYGYTF. Here the CDR3 DNA reads TGTGCCAGCAGTTCGACGGGGGACGAGGACTATGGCTACACCTTC.

This clone was found a few times. This chain connects TRBV5-1 to TRBJ1-5, with D possibly TRBD1 on 6 matching bases. From germline, CDR1 is SGHRS and CDR2 YFSETQ. The V end was cut by 2 bases, the J end by 1 base, with 10 bases between. This CDR3 has 15 amino acids. This chain's CDR3 is CASSFTGMSNQPQHF. CDR3 DNA sequence: TGCGCCAGCAGCTTTACAGGGATGAGCAATCAGCCCCAGCATTTT.

The J gene is TRBJ2-7, the V gene TRBV4-1; possible D gene TRBD2, 6 bases. Germline V lookup: CDR1 MGHRA, CDR2 YSYEKL. The CDR3 covers 14 residues. Trimming left V 3 bases short and J 3 bases short, with 12 bases between. The CDR3 DNA sequence: TGCGCCAGCAGCCATCCGGGACTCCTCTACGAGCAGTACTTC. Translation gives CASSHPGLLYEQYF.

This clone was detected once. The CDR3: CASSKDREGELFF. Here the CDR3 DNA reads TGCGCCAGCAGCAAGGACAGGGAGGGGGAGCTGTTTTTT. The genes are TRBV5-1 and TRBJ2-2, with 8 positions matching TRBD1. Trimming at V came to 4 bases and at J to 8 bases, leaving 4 bases not matched to a gene. The CDR3 spans 13 residues. Germline-derived CDR1 and CDR2 are SGHRS and YFSETQ.

This chain links TRBV28 with TRBJ2-7; 10 bases agree with TRBD2. The germline CDR1 and CDR2 sequences are MDHEN and SYDVKM. The CDR3 length is 13 residues. V lost 5 bases, J lost 4 bases, and 2 bases stayed unmatched. In DNA form, the CDR3 reads TGTGCCAGCAGTACACTAGCGGGATACGAGCAGTACGTC. Amino acid sequence: CASSTLAGYEQYV.

This clone was found a few times. This sequence joins TRBV10-3 and TRBJ1-2, with TRBD1 matching over 8 bases. Germline V gene data show CDR1 as ENHRY and CDR2 as SYGVKD. The CDR3 is 13 residues long. Germline trimming cut 4 bases from V and 5 bases from J; bases unmatched to any gene: 3. The CDR3 DNA reads as TGTGCCATCAGTGGGCAGGGGGCATATGGCTACACCTTC. It encodes CAISGQGAYGYTF.

This clone has more than one count but fewer than ten. The chain couples TRBV10-3 to TRBJ1-5, with 11 nucleotides matching TRBD1. The V gene's germline CDR1 is ENHRY and CDR2 SYGVKD. CDR3 length: 15 residues. V dropped 4 bases and J dropped 4; count of bases not matched to a gene: 3. The DNA of the CDR3 is TGTGCCATCAGTGTCGGACAGGGGGCAAATCAGCCCCAGCATTTT. It encodes CAISVGQGANQPQHF.

This chain links TRBV4-1 with TRBJ1-2; D gene ambiguous. CDR3 length: 14 amino acids. Germline CDR1 MGHRA, CDR2 YSYEKL. V shed 0 bases and J shed 1 base, with 6 bases lying between them. CDR3 sequence reads: CASSQDPINYGYTF. The CDR3 region has the DNA TGCGCCAGCAGCCAAGATCCAATTAACTATGGCTACACCTTC.

The chain combines TRBV6-5 with TRBJ2-7; 7 positions agree with TRBD1. The germline gives CDR1 MNHEY, CDR2 SVGAGI. V shed 6 bases, J shed 0 bases, and the junction held 2 bases outside the gene matches. The CDR3 runs 13 residues. This chain's CDR3 is CASRRDSSYEQYV. The CDR3 DNA reads as TGTGCCAGCAGACGGGACAGCTCCTACGAGCAGTACGTC.

The rearrangement joins TRBV7-9 to TRBJ1-1; 9 bases are a match to TRBD1. This CDR3 has 14 amino acids. The germline V gene encodes CDR1 SEHNR and CDR2 FQNEAQ (reference sequence). V trimming: 3 bases; J trimming: 4 bases; junction bases outside the gene matches: 3. The CDR3 DNA follows: TGTGCCAGCAGCTTGGGACAGGGACCCACTGAAGCTTTCTTT. It is translated as CASSLGQGPTEAFF. Using reference TRBV7-9 and TRBJ1-1 for the parts outside the CDR3, the full variable domain is DTGVSQNPRHKITKRGQNVTFRCDPISEHNRLYWYRQTLGQGPEFLTYFQNEAQLEKSRLLSDRFSAERPKGSFSTLEIQRTEQGDSAMYLCASSLGQGPTEAFFGQGTRLTVV.

This sequence joins TRBV6-5 and TRBJ2-1; a weak D match, TRBD1 (5 bases). This CDR3 is built from 16 residues. Germline V gene sequence: CDR1 MNHEY, CDR2 SVGAGI. V lost 0 bases, J lost 0 bases, and 9 bases lay in between. CDR3 amino acids: CASSYSAGHSYNEQFF. The CDR3 nucleotides read TGTGCCAGCAGTTACTCGGCAGGGCACTCCTACAATGAGCAGTTCTTC.

The gene calls are TRBV29-1 and TRBJ2-3; 11 nucleotides line up with TRBD2. Germline values: CDR1 SQVTM, CDR2 ANQGSEA. V lost 7 bases to trimming and J lost 2 bases; unmatched junction nucleotides: 8. CDR3 length: 15 amino acids. CDR3 in amino acids: CSAPGTSGFTDTQYF. The CDR3 bases are TGCAGCGCCCCAGGGACTAGCGGATTCACAGATACGCAGTATTTT.